The rows below give T cell receptor beta chains drawn from one sample of a study of graft-versus-host responses after intestinal transplantation. The protocol was immunoSEQ multiplex PCR, while the TCRdb copy is restricted to in-frame clones and leaves out a portion. The table includes over 9,000 clones, 85% to 90% detected once. The specimen comprised PBMCs, sampled just over 240 days after intestinal transplant. Receptor source: a human patient who received an intestinal transplant, so some T cells may come from the graft donor. The CDR3 runs from the conserved cysteine through the conserved F or W. A D gene is named only where the DNA matches it firmly. Only some rows state a clone size, as once, few, many or a class for expanded clones.

D	V	J	size	DNA	CDR3
NA	TRBV14	TRBJ2-7	NA	TGTGCCAGCAGCCGCACAGGGAATGGCTACGAGCAGTACTTC	CASSRTGNGYEQYF
NA	TRBV19	TRBJ1-1	NA	TGTGCCAGTAGTCAGAACACTGAAGCTTTCTTT	CASSQNTEAFF
TRBD1	TRBV6-6	TRBJ2-5	once	TGTGCCAGCAGTTATGCAGGGGGCGACCAAGAGACCCAGTACTTC	CASSYAGGDQETQYF
TRBD1	TRBV5-4	TRBJ2-7	NA	TGTGCCAGCAGCGTAGGGACAGCCTACGAGCAGTACTTC	CASSVGTAYEQYF
NA	TRBV19	TRBJ1-1	NA	TGTGCCAGTAGTATAAGGGCCAATGAAGCTTTCTTT	CASSIRANEAFF
TRBD1	TRBV4-3	TRBJ1-2	NA	TGCGCCAGCAGCCAAGAGACAGGGTCCCAATATGGCTACACCTTC	CASSQETGSQYGYTF
NA	TRBV6-4	TRBJ2-2	few	TGTGCCAGCAGTAGCGGGAACACCGGGGAGCTGTTTTTT	CASSSGNTGELFF
NA	TRBV11-3	TRBJ2-7	NA	TGTGCCAGCAGCTTCGTAAATAGACTCTACGAGCAGTACTTC	CASSFVNRLYEQYF
NA	TRBV5-6	TRBJ1-4	NA	TGTGCCAGCAGCACGGGACACCCTAATGAAAAACTGTTTTTT	CASSTGHPNEKLFF
NA	TRBV23-1	TRBJ2-7	NA	TGCGCCAGCAGTCAGAAGGCGGGGGGGACAGGGACCTACGAGCAGTACTTC	CASSQKAGGTGTYEQYF
TRBD2	TRBV7-2	TRBJ2-7	few	TGTGCCAGCAGCTTAATACTAGCGGGAGGGAGGGAGCAGTACTTC	CASSLILAGGREQYF
NA	TRBV5-1	TRBJ2-3	once	TGCGCCAGCAGCTTATTTGGTCAAACCACAGATACGCAGTATTTT	CASSLFGQTTDTQYF
NA	TRBV12-5	TRBJ2-7	NA	TGTGCTAGTGGTTTGGTACGTTTAGCGGCTTCCTACGAGCAGTACTTC	CASGLVRLAASYEQYF
NA	TRBV27	TRBJ1-3	NA	TGTGCCAGCAGTTTAGGTGGGGGAGCTGGAAACACCATATATTTT	CASSLGGGAGNTIYF
TRBD2	TRBV4-2	TRBJ2-7	NA	TGTGCCAGCAGCCAAGATTTGCTAGCGGGAGGTGGTGAGCAGTACTTC	CASSQDLLAGGGEQYF
NA	TRBV7-2	TRBJ1-6	NA	TGTGCCAGCAGCAGAGTGGGGGGGGGCTATAATTCACCCCTCCACTTT	CASSRVGGGYNSPLHF
NA	TRBV7-9	TRBJ1-3	NA	TGTGCCAGCAGCTTAGTAGGGCAGGGACGCTCTGGAAACACCATATATTTT	CASSLVGQGRSGNTIYF
TRBD1	TRBV6-1	TRBJ1-5	NA	TGTGCCAGCAGTGAAGCGACAGGGGGCAATCAGCCCCAGCATTTT	CASSEATGGNQPQHF
NA	TRBV25-1	TRBJ2-7	NA	TGTGCCAGCAGTTCCAGCGGATCCTACGAGCAGTACTTC	CASSSSGSYEQYF
NA	TRBV4-2	TRBJ1-1	NA	TGTGCCAGCAGCCCAAGCGGCGATAGTGAAGCTTTCTTT	CASSPSGDSEAFF
TRBD1	TRBV6-5	TRBJ1-1	NA	TGTGCCAGCAAACCACCGGGACAGGGGGCTGAAGCTTTCTTT	CASKPPGQGAEAFF
NA	TRBV28	TRBJ1-1	NA	TGTGCTAGCAGCCTTCATTCAGGGGCTCCCCTCGAAGCTTTCTTT	CASSLHSGAPLEAFF
NA	TRBV9	TRBJ1-2	NA	TGTGCCAGCAGCCCCAGGGGAAGCTATGGCTACACCTTC	CASSPRGSYGYTF
NA	TRBV28	TRBJ2-7	NA	TGTGCCAGCAGGGACTACCCGACCTACGAGCAGTACTTC	CASRDYPTYEQYF
NA	TRBV12-5	TRBJ1-1	NA	TGTGCTAGTGGTTTCGGCTTGAACACTGAAGCTTTCTTT	CASGFGLNTEAFF
TRBD1	TRBV5-3	TRBJ2-1	once	TGCGCCAGAAGCTTGGGATACAGGGGCAATTACAATGAGCAGTTCTTC	CARSLGYRGNYNEQFF
NA	TRBV4-1	TRBJ2-7	NA	TGCGCCAGCAGCCCACTTCGGGGAGACGAGCAGTACTTC	CASSPLRGDEQYF
NA	TRBV27	TRBJ1-5	NA	TGTGCCAGCAGCCCTGACAGAAGGTTCGATCAGCCCCAGCATTTT	CASSPDRRFDQPQHF
NA	TRBV11-2	TRBJ2-2	NA	TGTGCCAGCAGCTTAGAGGCCGGGGAGCTGTTTTTT	CASSLEAGELFF
NA	TRBV7-2	TRBJ1-5	few	TGTGCCAGCAGTTACCAGGGGAATCAGCCCCAGCATTTT	CASSYQGNQPQHF
TRBD1	TRBV19	TRBJ2-7	NA	TGTGCCAGTAGTCCTGGGAGACAGGGAACCTACGAGCAGTACTTC	CASSPGRQGTYEQYF
NA	TRBV28	TRBJ2-7	few	TGTGCCAGCAGAAGATACGGTGGGAGCTCCTACGAGCAGTACTTC	CASRRYGGSSYEQYF
TRBD2	TRBV14	TRBJ2-5	NA	TGTGCCAGCAGCCACAGACTAGCGGGAGGGGAGACCCAGTACTTC	CASSHRLAGGETQYF
TRBD2	TRBV28	TRBJ2-5	few	TGTGCCAGCAGTCACCTGAGAACTAGCGGGAGACCGGAGACCCAGTACTTC	CASSHLRTSGRPETQYF
TRBD2	TRBV5-1	TRBJ2-1	NA	TGCGCCAGCAGCACGGGACTAGCGGGTAACAATGAGCAGTTCTTC	CASSTGLAGNNEQFF
TRBD2	TRBV7-2	TRBJ2-1	NA	TGTGCCAGCAGCCGGACTAGCGGGAGGGCTAATGAGCAGTTCTTC	CASSRTSGRANEQFF
NA	TRBV4-3	TRBJ1-5	NA	TGCGCCAGCAGCCCCCTCCTCGAAGGCAATCAGCCCCAGCATTTT	CASSPLLEGNQPQHF
TRBD1	TRBV7-2	TRBJ1-3	once	TGTGCCAGCAGCAGAGGACAGGGGAACTCTGGAAACACCATATATTTT	CASSRGQGNSGNTIYF
TRBD2	TRBV6-1	TRBJ2-7	NA	TGTGCCAGCAGTGAAGCGGGCCGGGGTAGCGGGTCCTACGAGCAGTACTTC	CASSEAGRGSGSYEQYF
NA	TRBV4-1	TRBJ2-3	NA	TGCGCCAGCAGCCAAGAAGGCTTCCGCACAGATACGCAGTATTTT	CASSQEGFRTDTQYF
NA	TRBV5-1	TRBJ2-1	NA	TGCGCCAGCAGCATACTAGCAGCCCTTCGGAATGAGCAGTTCTTC	CASSILAALRNEQFF
NA	TRBV7-2	TRBJ2-1	NA	TGTGCCAGCAGCTTAGCCGTCGGTGAGCAGTTCTTC	CASSLAVGEQFF
TRBD2	TRBV4-2	TRBJ2-4	NA	TGTGCCAGCAGCCAATCGACTAGCGGAAACATTCAGTACTTC	CASSQSTSGNIQYF
NA	TRBV28	TRBJ2-7	NA	TGTGCCAGCAGTTTCGGGGCTAGCGACTACGAGCAGTACTTC	CASSFGASDYEQYF
NA	TRBV9	TRBJ2-7	NA	TGTGCCAGCAGCGTAGGGCTACCTCCTTCTTACGAGCAGTACTTC	CASSVGLPPSYEQYF
NA	TRBV5-4	TRBJ2-7	NA	TGTGCCAGCAGTCAAGGACAGACTTACGAGCAGTACTTC	CASSQGQTYEQYF
NA	TRBV28	TRBJ2-3	NA	TGTGCCAGCAGTTTAGGGACTAGCACAGATACGCAGTATTTT	CASSLGTSTDTQYF
NA	TRBV7-3	TRBJ2-7	NA	TGTGCCAGCAGCTTTGGGGCGGTTAGCTCCTACGAGCAGTACTTC	CASSFGAVSSYEQYF
NA	TRBV12-2	TRBJ1-5	NA	TGTGCAAGTCGCTTAGGGGGTAGCAATCAGCCCCAGCATTTT	CASRLGGSNQPQHF
NA	TRBV28	TRBJ1-2	NA	TGTGCCAGCAGTTTCAGTGAAGTTAACTATGGCTACACCTTC	CASSFSEVNYGYTF
NA	TRBV9	TRBJ1-2	NA	TGTGCCAGCAGCAAACAGGATGCTAACTATGGCTACACCTTC	CASSKQDANYGYTF